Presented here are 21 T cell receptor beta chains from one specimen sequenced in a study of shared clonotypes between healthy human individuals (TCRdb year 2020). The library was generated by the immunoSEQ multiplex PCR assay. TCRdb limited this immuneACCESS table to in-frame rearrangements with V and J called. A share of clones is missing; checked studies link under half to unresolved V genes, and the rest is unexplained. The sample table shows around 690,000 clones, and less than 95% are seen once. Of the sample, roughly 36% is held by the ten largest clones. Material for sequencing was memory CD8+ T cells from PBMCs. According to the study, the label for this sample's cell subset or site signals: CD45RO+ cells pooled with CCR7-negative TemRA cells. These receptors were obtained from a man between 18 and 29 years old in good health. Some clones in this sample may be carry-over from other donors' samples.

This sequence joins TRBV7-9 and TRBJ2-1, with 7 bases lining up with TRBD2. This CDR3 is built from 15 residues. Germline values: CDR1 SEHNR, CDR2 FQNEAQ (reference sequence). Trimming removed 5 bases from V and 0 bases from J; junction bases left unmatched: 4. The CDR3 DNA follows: TGTGCCAGCAGCATGGGGGGGACCTCCTACAATGAGCAGTTCTTC. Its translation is CASSMGGTSYNEQFF.

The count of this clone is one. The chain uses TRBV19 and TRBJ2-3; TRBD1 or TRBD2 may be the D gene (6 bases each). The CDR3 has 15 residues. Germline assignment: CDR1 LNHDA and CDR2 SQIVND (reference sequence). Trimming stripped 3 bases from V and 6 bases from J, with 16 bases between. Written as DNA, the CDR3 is TGTGCCAGTAGTATGGGGGGCCCAGGAACCGATACGCAGTATTTT. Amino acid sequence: CASSMGGPGTDTQYF.

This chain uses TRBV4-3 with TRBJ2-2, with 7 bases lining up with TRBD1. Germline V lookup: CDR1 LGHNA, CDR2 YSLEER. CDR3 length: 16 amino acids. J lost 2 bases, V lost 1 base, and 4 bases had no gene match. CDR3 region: CASSQGDRVNTGELFF. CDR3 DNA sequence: TGCGCCAGCAGCCAAGGAGACAGGGTAAACACCGGGGAGCTGTTTTTT.

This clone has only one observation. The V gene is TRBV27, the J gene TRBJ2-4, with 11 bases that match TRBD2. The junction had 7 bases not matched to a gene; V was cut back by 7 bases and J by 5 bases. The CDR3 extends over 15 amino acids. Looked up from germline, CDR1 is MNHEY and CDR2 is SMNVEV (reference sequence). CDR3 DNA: TGTGCCAGCAATCAAGGGACTAGCGGAGAAAACATTCAGTACTTC. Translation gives CASNQGTSGENIQYF.

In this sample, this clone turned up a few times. CDR3 nucleotides: TGTGCCAGCAAGGGTGGAGGGGAGAACACTGAAGCTTTCTTT. This encodes CASKGGGENTEAFF. The chain links TRBV28 to TRBJ1-1, with D possibly matching TRBD1 (5 bases). Between the trimmed V and J ends, which lost 7 bases and 1 base, there was a span of 13 bases. Germline CDR1 reads MDHEN; CDR2 reads SYDVKM. The CDR3 spans 14 residues.

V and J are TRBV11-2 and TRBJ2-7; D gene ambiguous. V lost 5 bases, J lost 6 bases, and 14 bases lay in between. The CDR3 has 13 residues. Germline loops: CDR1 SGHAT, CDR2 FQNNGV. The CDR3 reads CASSHQTWSEQYF. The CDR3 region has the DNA TGTGCCAGCAGCCACCAGACTTGGAGCGAGCAGTACTTC.

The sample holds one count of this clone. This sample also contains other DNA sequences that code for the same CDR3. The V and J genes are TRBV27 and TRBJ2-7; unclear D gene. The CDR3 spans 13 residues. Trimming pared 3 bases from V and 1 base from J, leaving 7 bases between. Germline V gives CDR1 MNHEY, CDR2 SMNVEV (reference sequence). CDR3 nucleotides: TGTGCCAGCAGTTTTTCTGGTTCCTACGAGCAGTACTTC. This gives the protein CASSFSGSYEQYF.

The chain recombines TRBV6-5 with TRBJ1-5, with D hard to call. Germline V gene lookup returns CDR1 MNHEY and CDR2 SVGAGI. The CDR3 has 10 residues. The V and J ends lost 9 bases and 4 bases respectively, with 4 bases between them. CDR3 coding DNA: TGTGCCAGTCATAATCAGCCCCAGCATTTT. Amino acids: CASHNQPQHF.

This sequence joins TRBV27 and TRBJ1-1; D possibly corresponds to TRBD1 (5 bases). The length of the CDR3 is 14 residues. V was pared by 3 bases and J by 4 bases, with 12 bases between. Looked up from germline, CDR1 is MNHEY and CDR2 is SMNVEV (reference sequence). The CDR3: CASSFQGLATEAFF. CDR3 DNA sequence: TGTGCCAGCAGTTTTCAGGGTTTGGCCACTGAAGCTTTCTTT.

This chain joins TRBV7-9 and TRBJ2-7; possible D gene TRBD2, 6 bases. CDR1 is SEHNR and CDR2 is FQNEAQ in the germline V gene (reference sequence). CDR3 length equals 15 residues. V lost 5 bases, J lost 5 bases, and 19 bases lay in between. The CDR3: CASSRLGTREDEQYF. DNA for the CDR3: TGTGCCAGCAGCCGGCTAGGGACGAGGGAGGACGAGCAGTACTTC.

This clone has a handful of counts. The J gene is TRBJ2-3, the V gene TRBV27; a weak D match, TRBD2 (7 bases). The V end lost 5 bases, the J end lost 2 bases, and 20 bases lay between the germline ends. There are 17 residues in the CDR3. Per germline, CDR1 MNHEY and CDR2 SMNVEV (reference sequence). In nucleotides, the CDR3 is TGTGCCAGCAGTAACCCCGGGGGCGGGAGAATCACAGATACGCAGTATTTT. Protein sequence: CASSNPGGGRITDTQYF.

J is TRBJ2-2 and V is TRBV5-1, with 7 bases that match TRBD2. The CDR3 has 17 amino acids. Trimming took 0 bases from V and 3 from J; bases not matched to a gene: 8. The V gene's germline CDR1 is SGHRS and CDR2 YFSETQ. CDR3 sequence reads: CASSLGLLREYTGELFF. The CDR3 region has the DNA TGCGCCAGCAGCTTGGGTTTATTGCGGGAGTACACCGGGGAGCTGTTTTTT.

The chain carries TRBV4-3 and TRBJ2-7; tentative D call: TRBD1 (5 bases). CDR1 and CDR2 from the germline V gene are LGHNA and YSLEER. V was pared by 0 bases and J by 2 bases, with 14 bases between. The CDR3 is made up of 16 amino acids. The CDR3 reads CASSQDLRRGAYEQYF. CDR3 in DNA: TGCGCCAGCAGCCAAGATCTAAGAAGGGGTGCCTACGAGCAGTACTTC.

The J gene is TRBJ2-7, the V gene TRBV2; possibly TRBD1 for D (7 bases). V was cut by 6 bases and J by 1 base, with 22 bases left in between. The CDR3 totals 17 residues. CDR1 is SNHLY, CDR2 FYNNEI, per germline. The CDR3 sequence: CASRDAGPRDRSYEQYF. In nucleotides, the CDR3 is TGTGCCAGCAGAGATGCGGGACCCCGGGACAGATCCTACGAGCAGTACTTC.

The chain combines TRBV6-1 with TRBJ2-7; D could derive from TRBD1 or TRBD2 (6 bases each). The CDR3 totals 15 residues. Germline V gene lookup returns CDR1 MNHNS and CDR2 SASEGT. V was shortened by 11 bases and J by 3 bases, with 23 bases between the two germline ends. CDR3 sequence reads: CASTQGRLNFYEQYF. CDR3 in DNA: TGTGCCTCCACCCAGGGGAGGTTGAATTTCTACGAGCAGTACTTC.

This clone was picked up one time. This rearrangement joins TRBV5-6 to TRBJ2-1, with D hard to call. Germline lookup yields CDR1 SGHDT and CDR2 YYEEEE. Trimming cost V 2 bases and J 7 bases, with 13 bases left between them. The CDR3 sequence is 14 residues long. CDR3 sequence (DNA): TGTGCCAGCAGCTTAAAGGTAGCTTGGAATGAGCAGTTCTTC. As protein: CASSLKVAWNEQFF.

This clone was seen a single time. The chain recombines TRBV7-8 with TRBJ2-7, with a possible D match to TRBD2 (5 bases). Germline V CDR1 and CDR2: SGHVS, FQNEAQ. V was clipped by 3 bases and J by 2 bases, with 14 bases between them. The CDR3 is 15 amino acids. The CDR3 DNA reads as TGTGCCAGCAGCTTGCCAGCGGACCTCGCCTACGAGCAGTACTTC. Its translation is CASSLPADLAYEQYF.

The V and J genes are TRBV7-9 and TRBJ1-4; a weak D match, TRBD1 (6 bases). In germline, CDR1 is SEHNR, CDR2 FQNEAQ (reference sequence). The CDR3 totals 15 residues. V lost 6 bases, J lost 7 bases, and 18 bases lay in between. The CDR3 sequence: CASSTEGGLSEKLFF. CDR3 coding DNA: TGTGCCAGCAGTACCGAGGGGGGTTTAAGTGAAAAACTGTTTTTT.

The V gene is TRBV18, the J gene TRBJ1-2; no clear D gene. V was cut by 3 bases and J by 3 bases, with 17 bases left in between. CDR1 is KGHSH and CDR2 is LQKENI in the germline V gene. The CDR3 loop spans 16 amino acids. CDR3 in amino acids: CASSPSRYSLDYGYTF. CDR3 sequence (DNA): TGTGCCAGCTCACCTTCGAGGTATAGCCTAGACTATGGCTACACCTTC.

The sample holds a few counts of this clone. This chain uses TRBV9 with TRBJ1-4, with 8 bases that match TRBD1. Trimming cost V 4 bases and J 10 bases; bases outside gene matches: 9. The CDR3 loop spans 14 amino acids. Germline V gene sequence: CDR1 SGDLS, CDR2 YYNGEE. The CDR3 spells CASSPQGAAGKLFF. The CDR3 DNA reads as TGTGCCAGCAGCCCCCAGGGGGCAGCGGGAAAACTGTTTTTT.

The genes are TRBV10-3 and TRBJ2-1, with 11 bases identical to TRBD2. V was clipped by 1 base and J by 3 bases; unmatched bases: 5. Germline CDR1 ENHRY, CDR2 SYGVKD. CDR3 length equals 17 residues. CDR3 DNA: TGTGCCATCAGTGAGTATCGACTAGCGGGACGCTACAATGAGCAGTTCTTC. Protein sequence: CAISEYRLAGRYNEQFF.